Included here is one T cell receptor (beta chain) sequence, with context. Its antigen is unidentified. Each TCR library used around 0.5 ug of total RNA and a linear amplification protocol. One entry per CDR3 protein, called by TCRdb with MiXCR from the reads. Among some 190,000 distinct CDR3 sequences listed, around three quarters were seen once. This sample was taken from a study of healthy donors' naive CD4 and CD8 T cells. Study observations and caveats: Most V and J genes were reportedly biased between naive CD4+ and CD8+ cells.

CDR1 and CDR2 (germline): SGHNT, YYREEE (reference sequence). The CDR3 is 13 residues long. The V gene lost 2 bases and the J gene lost 2 bases, with 5 bases spanning the gap. This TCR was sampled from a pool of human donors in good health; the sample pools cells from several healthy donors. The sequenced sample was naive CD4+ and CD8+ T cells sorted from blood, pooled from several donors. J is TRBJ2-1 and V is TRBV5-4; no firm D call. CDR3: CASSFDPYNEQFF. CDR3 coding DNA: TGTGCCAGCAGCTTCGACCCCTACAATGAGCAGTTCTTC. The full variable domain, rest sourced from reference TRBV5-4 and TRBJ2-1, is ETGVTQSPTHLIKTRGQQVTLRCSSQSGHNTVSWYQQALGQGPQFIFQYYREEENGRGNFPPRFSGLQFPNYSSELNVNALELDDSALYLCASSFDPYNEQFFGPGTRLTVL.